Included here is one T cell receptor beta chain sequence, with context. Its matching antigen is unknown. Germline CDR1 and CDR2: SGHAT and FQNNGV. The CDR3 is made up of 13 amino acids. The data were obtained in a study of T cells expressing NK-cell markers. For the study at large: Sequencing covered eight donors, seven HCMV-seropositive and one seronegative. Whole-study results and caveats: Specificity for HCMV among expanded NKG2C+ T cell clones was not established.

cDNA encoding TCR beta was synthesized via 5'RACE template switching incorporating UMIs. Using the 5' RACE reads, TCRdb records one entry per CDR3 protein without DNA. The sample totals about 110,000 distinct CDR3 sequences. The clonotype originates from a woman between 18 and 70 years old in good health. The chain is built from TRBV11-2 and TRBJ1-1; TCRdb's D call of TRBD1 is untestable without DNA. The sample comprised blood T cells: a sorted CD56 or NKG2C T cell subset, CD4+ or CD8+ T cells, or bulk PBMC T cells (not recorded which). The CDR3 sequence: CASSPLDRVGAFF. The variable domain in full, with the rest retrieved from reference TRBV11-2 and TRBJ1-1, is EAGVAQSPRYKIIEKRQSVAFWCNPISGHATLYWYQQILGQGPKLLIQFQNNGVVDDSQLPKDRFSAERLKGVDSTLKIQPAKLEDSAVYLCASSPLDRVGAFFGQGTRLTVV.